This record concerns one T cell receptor (beta chain) sequence. Its specific antigen is unknown. Base qualities were left out, and no much larger clone turns up one base away. Healthy HIV-negative adults with no recently reported acute infections or vaccinations were included as donors. Every donor was a Caucasian adult living in Nashville, Tennessee, USA. Magnetic negative selection was used to enrich CD4+ T cells, after which naive cells were positively selected on CD45RA and the negative fraction became the memory subset. After blood collection by leukapheresis, PBMCs were isolated using Ficoll-Histopaque density gradient centrifugation and then cryopreserved in the vapor phase of liquid nitrogen. Purity and quantity of every magnetically sorted T cell population were checked by analytical flow cytometry. Genomic DNA was isolated from each sorted fraction and quantified by UV absorbance on a Nanodrop 2000c.

The CDR3 goes from the cysteine to the phenylalanine over 15 residues. Only the CDR3 portion is preserved as DNA: 45 bases, with reading frame beginning at the first base. Relative to germline, V is 1 base shorter and J is 3 bases shorter, with 13 bases between their ends. For CDR1 and CDR2, the germline V gene lists SGHTA and FQGNSA. This entry comes from a study of shared clonotypes between healthy human individuals (dated by TCRdb to the early 2020s). With regard to the full study: A couple of women and three men aged 18 to 49 years were included in the cohort. For each donor, three plates each were used for CD4 naive and CD4 memory, two plates were used for CD8 naive, and one plate was used for CD8 memory. To estimate repertoire size and how much clonotypes are shared between individuals, the study performed deep sequencing of blood TCR repertoires from 4 to 6 healthy adults. Different laboratories and diverse techniques were used to prepare libraries and sequence TCR repertoires, to increase sequencing depth and limit assay-specific biases. Per donor, leukapheresis produced somewhere between about 0.9 and 9.5 billion PBMCs.

TCR CDR3 regions were amplified from genomic DNA by multiplex PCR using the deep immunoSEQ assay. Genomic DNA extracted from each cell subset was distributed evenly over all wells of several immunoSEQ 96-well plates, and each plate served as one replicate. For sorted subsets, approximately 210 ng genomic DNA, equal to tens of thousands of T cell genomes, was loaded into each replicate PCR. The purified libraries were quantified using a Qubit 3.0 fluorometer, sized with a Bioanalyzer 2100, and then quantified again using the KAPA Library Quantification kit. A separate single-read 150-cycle Illumina NextSeq 550 flow cell was used to sequence each immunoSEQ 96-well plate. The authors processed their data as follows. Because only junctional sequences without quality scores were contained in the immunoSEQ output, filtering matching that applied to full-length reads could not be performed. Sequences were annotated with PyIR, a Python wrapper for IgBLAST v1.9, using IMGT germline references to assign V/J genes and CDR3. Reads were removed for weak V/J assignments (E-value above 1e-6), missing CDR3, stop codons, out-of-frame junctions, or ambiguous translated residues. V3J clonotypes were defined as sequences sharing the same inferred V gene, J gene, and CDR3 amino acid sequence. To compute the percentage overlap between repertoires, the number of shared unique clonotypes was divided by the size of the smaller repertoire. Three approaches were used to assess repertoire richness: RTK rarefaction, the Chao1 estimator, and Recon v2.1 estimates of unobserved clonotypes. OLGA was used to compute generation probabilities for all TCRbeta clonotypes that the gDNA method yielded from a few donors. Drawn from immuneACCESS, this table holds only the in-frame rearrangements with V and J called that TCRdb kept. Clones are partly lost; checked studies trace under half to an unresolved V gene and leave the rest unexplained. D and trimming were read from the DNA, whereas the V and J calls and clone size are those reported in that table. Present in this sample are approximately 2.5 million clones, approximately 90% of which were seen just once. Clones ranked in the top ten supply 0.11% to 0.15% of the sample.

General conclusions and limits of the study: Rarefaction of sorted-subset datasets indicated incomplete sequencing despite the large sequencing depth. Based on pairwise subsampling, the degree of clonotype sharing among donors was expected to be affected by sequencing depth. Sampling was restricted to blood, and TCR repertoires in tissue are likely to differ from TCR repertoires in blood. Because the study included a small number of donors, the genetic and exposure-history diversity represented was limited. Higher generation probabilities were observed for clonotypes shared by all four sorted-subset donors than for non-shared clonotypes. Larger estimated clonotype richness was generally found for naive subsets than for memory subsets. Approximately 5% of naive CD4, 3.5% of naive CD8, about 2.5% of memory CD4, and about 0.4% of memory CD8 clonotypes were shared across several donors.

This clonotype originated in a man aged 18 to 29 in good health. The V and J genes are TRBV7-2 and TRBJ2-7, with the D gene call left open. Input material: naive CD4+ T cells sorted from blood. Reading the label with the study, this specimen's cell subset or site is: CD45RA+ positively selected. The DNA sequence is as follows: TGTGCCAGCAGCTTAGGGAGCGCGGAGTTCTACGAGCAGTACTTC. The translation is CASSLGSAEFYEQYF.